One and the same sample provided the 22 T cell receptor beta chains below, sequenced in a study of blood T cell repertoires in COVID-19. Repertoires were generated with immunoSEQ multiplex PCR, while TCRdb's copy carries only in-frame clones and drops some. The data show 430,000 or so clones, more than 70% seen once. Sample: PBMCs or T cells enriched from blood (not recorded which). The receptors derive from a woman aged 18-29 years who had been exposed to COVID-19.

The chain recombines TRBV11-2 with TRBJ2-1, with 13 bases lining up with TRBD2. This CDR3 spans 15 amino acids. Germline V gives CDR1 SGHAT, CDR2 FQNNGV. Trimming cost V 3 bases and J 12 bases; bases outside gene matches: 8. CDR3 sequence (DNA): TGTGCCAGCAGCTTCGGACTAGCGGGGGAGGAACCGCAGTTCTTC. It specifies CASSFGLAGEEPQFF.

As to this clone: This sample also contains other DNA sequences that code for the same CDR3. V gene TRBV28 combines with J gene TRBJ1-3, with a tentative D call TRBD1 (6 bases). The germline V gene has CDR1 MDHEN and CDR2 SYDVKM. CDR3 length: 14 residues. Deletions cut 5 bases from V and 2 bases from J, with 10 bases between. CDR3 residues: CASSRGGTGNTIYF. CDR3 nucleotide sequence: TGTGCCAGCAGTAGAGGGGGAACTGGAAACACCATATATTTT.

The chain carries TRBV9 and TRBJ2-1; 11 positions agree with TRBD1. The CDR3 length is 15 residues. Looked up from germline, CDR1 is SGDLS and CDR2 is YYNGEE. Germline trimming cut 3 bases from V and 9 bases from J; bases unmatched to any gene: 8. The CDR3 sequence: CASSAPGQGVGEQFF. CDR3 nucleotides: TGTGCCAGCAGCGCACCGGGACAGGGGGTCGGTGAGCAGTTCTTC.

This chain uses TRBV5-6 with TRBJ1-1; 9 bases match TRBD1. The germline V gene encodes CDR1 SGHDT and CDR2 YYEEEE. The V gene end was trimmed by 3 bases and the J gene end by 6 bases; junction bases not matched to a gene: 3. The CDR3 is 13 residues long. This chain's CDR3 is CASSSDRGAEAFF. For the CDR3, the DNA is TGTGCCAGCAGCTCCGACAGGGGGGCTGAAGCTTTCTTT.

This clone was counted only a few times. The rearrangement joins TRBV7-2 to TRBJ2-5; TRBD2 aligns across 7 bases. The length of the CDR3 is 14 residues. Germline assignment: CDR1 SGHTA and CDR2 FQGNSA. The V segment lost 3 bases and the J segment 4 bases; nucleotides outside the gene matches: 5. CDR3 DNA sequence: TGTGCCAGCAGCTTCGGTGCGGGAGTAGAGACCCAGTACTTC. It encodes CASSFGAGVETQYF.

The rearrangement uses TRBV11-3 and TRBJ2-3, with TRBD2 matching 7 bases. Per the germline V gene, CDR1 is SGHNT and CDR2 is YENEEA. The V segment lost 5 bases and the J segment 2 bases; nucleotides outside the gene matches: 7. The CDR3 loop spans 15 amino acids. The CDR3 region is CASSPGLADTDTQYF. CDR3 nucleotides: TGTGCCAGCAGCCCTGGGCTAGCGGACACAGATACGCAGTATTTT.

The genes are TRBV18 and TRBJ2-5, with 9 positions matching TRBD1. V was pared by 3 bases and J by 4 bases, with 18 bases of the junction left unmatched. CDR1 KGHSH and CDR2 LQKENI come from the germline V gene. CDR3 length: 19 residues. DNA for the CDR3: TGTGCCAGCTCACCGTCCCCGGGACAGGGAATATCGGGCACAGAGACCCAGTACTTC. Amino acid sequence: CASSPSPGQGISGTETQYF.

The V call is TRBV6-5, the J call TRBJ2-7, with a weak D call TRBD1 (6 bases). CDR3 length: 13 residues. The V end lost 6 bases, the J end lost 9 bases, and 18 bases lay between the germline ends. Germline V gene lookup returns CDR1 MNHEY and CDR2 SVGAGI. The CDR3 loop is CASRDSLVGTQYF. The CDR3 nucleotides are TGTGCCAGCAGGGACAGCTTGGTAGGTACGCAGTACTTC.

This clone was recorded a few times. The chain couples TRBV7-8 to TRBJ1-2, with TRBD1 matching 11 bases. This CDR3 has 16 amino acids. J lost 7 bases, V lost 1 base, and 8 bases had no gene match. Germline lookup yields CDR1 SGHVS and CDR2 FQNEAQ. CDR3 sequence: CASSLDYWTGGGGYTF. Written as DNA, the CDR3 is TGTGCCAGCAGCTTAGATTATTGGACAGGGGGCGGTGGCTACACCTTC.

The chain is built from TRBV5-1 and TRBJ2-7; D may be TRBD1 (7 bases). The CDR3 is 13 amino acids. V lost 7 bases to trimming and J lost 4 bases, with 15 bases between them. Per the germline V gene, CDR1 is SGHRS and CDR2 is YFSETQ. The CDR3 sequence: CASGTRDSYEQYF. CDR3 DNA sequence: TGCGCCAGCGGGACTCGGGACAGTTACGAGCAGTACTTC.

The chain employs TRBV11-3 and TRBJ2-2, with 11 positions matching TRBD1. In germline, CDR1 is SGHNT, CDR2 YENEEA. The CDR3 has 18 residues. V gave up 5 bases and J gave up 4 bases; unmatched junction bases: 12. CDR3 in amino acids: CASSPKSSGTGGTGELFF. The DNA for the CDR3 is TGTGCCAGCAGCCCAAAATCGTCCGGGACAGGGGGCACCGGGGAGCTGTTTTTT.

V gene TRBV28 combines with J gene TRBJ1-1; D possibly corresponds to TRBD1 (5 bases). Trimming pared 4 bases from V and 2 bases from J, leaving 14 bases between. Germline CDR1 and CDR2: MDHEN and SYDVKM. This CDR3 is 15 amino acids long. In DNA, the CDR3 is TGTGCCAGCAGTTCCCTCCAGGGCGTCAACACTGAAGCTTTCTTT. This gives the protein CASSSLQGVNTEAFF.

Here the CDR3 DNA reads TGTGCCAGCAGCTTGTTCGGACTAGACACAGATACGCAGTATTTT. Its translation is CASSLFGLDTDTQYF. The genes are TRBV7-9 and TRBJ2-3, with 7 bases matching TRBD2. Germline loops: CDR1 SEHNR, CDR2 FQNEAQ (reference sequence). Trimming cost V 3 bases and J 2 bases; bases outside gene matches: 5. The CDR3 is 15 residues long.

The V call is TRBV21-1, the J call TRBJ1-5. TRBV21-1 is a pseudogene locus. This CDR3 contains 19 residues. CDR3 DNA sequence: TGTGCCAGCAGCAAATCCCCCGGGGACTTAGGTGTGAGCAATCAGCCCCAGCATTTT. This codes for CASSKSPGDLGVSNQPQHF.

The CDR3 spells CASKPGGSYNSPLHF. DNA for the CDR3: TGTGCCAGTAAGCCGGGGGGCTCCTATAATTCACCCCTCCACTTT. The chain has TRBV2 and TRBJ1-6; D is possibly TRBD1 (5 bases). The CDR3 contains 15 residues. Germline V gene sequence: CDR1 SNHLY, CDR2 FYNNEI. The V and J ends lost 9 bases and 0 bases respectively, with 12 bases between them.

The table lists this clone with a count of one. J is TRBJ1-6 and V is TRBV6-6; tentatively, D is TRBD1 (6 bases). This CDR3 has 13 amino acids. Germline V CDR1 and CDR2: MNHNY, SVGAGI (reference sequence). The V gene lost 2 bases and the J gene lost 8 bases, with 7 bases spanning the gap. Here the CDR3 reads CASSYGQHSPLHF. The CDR3 DNA is TGTGCCAGCAGTTACGGACAGCATTCACCCCTCCACTTT.

This rearrangement joins TRBV7-8 to TRBJ2-7, with D maybe TRBD2 (6 bases). V lost 4 bases to trimming and J lost 3 bases, with 16 bases between them. Germline assignment: CDR1 SGHVS and CDR2 FQNEAQ. The CDR3 is 15 residues long. The CDR3 reads CASSSRPGVNYEQYF. Here the CDR3 DNA reads TGTGCCAGCAGCTCCCGGCCGGGGGTTAACTACGAGCAGTACTTC.

The chain links TRBV28 to TRBJ2-4; 7 bases agree with TRBD1. V trimming: 4 bases; J trimming: 7 bases; junction bases outside the gene matches: 1. CDR3 length: 12 residues. Germline CDR1 and CDR2: MDHEN and SYDVKM. The CDR3 nucleotides are TGTGCCAGCAGTTCACAGGGGAACATTCAGTACTTC. This sequence encodes CASSSQGNIQYF. Variable domain in full (rest from reference TRBV28 and TRBJ2-4): DVKVTQSSRYLVKRTGEKVFLECVQDMDHENMFWYRQDPGLGLRLIYFSYDVKMKEKGDIPEGYSVSREKKERFSLILESASTNQTSMYLCASSSQGNIQYFGAGTRLSVL.

The chain is built from TRBV18 and TRBJ1-1, with 8 bases aligning to TRBD1. The CDR3 extends over 13 amino acids. The ends lost 3 bases at V and 9 bases at J; junction bases unmatched: 6. CDR1 and CDR2 (germline): KGHSH, LQKENI. The CDR3 DNA reads TGTGCCAGCTCACCCCTCGGGACAGGCCAAGCTTTCTTT. This encodes CASSPLGTGQAFF.

The chain couples TRBV18 to TRBJ2-2; perhaps TRBD1 as D (5 bases). V gave up 6 bases and J gave up 3 bases, with 14 bases separating them. The CDR3 length is 15 residues. Germline V gives CDR1 KGHSH, CDR2 LQKENI. CDR3 region: CASSSDSRDTGELFF. In nucleotides, the CDR3 is TGTGCCAGCTCTTCAGACAGTCGGGACACCGGGGAGCTGTTTTTT.

J is TRBJ2-1 and V is TRBV4-2; D possibly corresponds to TRBD2 (6 bases). The V end lost 2 bases, the J end lost 4 bases, and 12 bases lay between the germline ends. This CDR3 comprises 15 residues. Germline CDR1 is LGHNA and CDR2 is YNFKEQ. This CDR3 is CASSQRLREYNEQFF. CDR3 DNA: TGTGCCAGCAGCCAAAGACTTCGGGAGTACAATGAGCAGTTCTTC.

The chain carries TRBV19 and TRBJ1-2, with D unclear. This CDR3 is built from 14 residues. V lost 3 bases to trimming and J lost 7 bases, with 15 bases between them. Germline CDR1 LNHDA, CDR2 SQIVND (reference sequence). The DNA of the CDR3 is TGTGCCAGTAGTATCGAAGGAAGGAGGGCTGGCTACACCTTC. Amino acid sequence: CASSIEGRRAGYTF.